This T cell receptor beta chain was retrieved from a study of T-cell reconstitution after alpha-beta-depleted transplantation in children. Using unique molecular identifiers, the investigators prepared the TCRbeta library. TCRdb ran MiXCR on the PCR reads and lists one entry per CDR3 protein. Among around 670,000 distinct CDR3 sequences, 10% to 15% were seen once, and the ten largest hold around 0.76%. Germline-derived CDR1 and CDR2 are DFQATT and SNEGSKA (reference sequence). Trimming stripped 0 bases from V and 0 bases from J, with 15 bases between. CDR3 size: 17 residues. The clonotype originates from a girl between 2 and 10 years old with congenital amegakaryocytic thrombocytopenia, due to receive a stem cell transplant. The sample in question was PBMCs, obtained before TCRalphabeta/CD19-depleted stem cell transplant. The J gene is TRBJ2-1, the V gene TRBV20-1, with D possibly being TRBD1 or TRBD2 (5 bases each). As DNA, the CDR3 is TGCAGTGCTAGAGACGAGGGACCTAAGAGCTCCTACAATGAGCAGTTCTTC. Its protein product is CSARDEGPKSSYNEQFF.